The rows below give T cell receptor beta chains drawn from one sample of a study. One entry per CDR3 protein results from TCRdb running MiXCR on the 5' RACE reads. The sample shows around 50,000 distinct CDR3 sequences, 25% to 30% of them seen only once. Input material: tumor-infiltrating memory CD4+ T cells sorted from the breast tumor. Source of these receptors: a female donor with breast cancer. The CDR3 runs from the conserved cysteine through the conserved F or W. A D gene is named only where the DNA matches it firmly. Clone size appears in some rows only: once, few, many, or a class for an expanded clone.

TRBV29-1	NA	TRBJ2-3	TRBD2	TGCAGCGTCAGACTAGCGGAGGGCGGAGATACGCAGTATTTT	CSVRLAEGGDTQYF
TRBV25-1	NA	TRBJ1-4	NA	TGTGCCAGCAGTGAATATAAAGGGGATAATGAAAAACTGTTTTTT	CASSEYKGDNEKLFF
TRBV7-9	few	TRBJ2-5	TRBD1	TGTGCCAGCAGTCATCAGACAGGGGGTACAGAGACCCAGTACTTC	CASSHQTGGTETQYF
TRBV21-1	NA	TRBJ2-1	NA	TGTGCCAGCAGCAACACCAGACCAATAACCTACAATGAGCAGTTCTTC	CASSNTRPITYNEQFF
TRBV20-1	NA	TRBJ2-5	NA	TGCAGTGCTAGAGATTGCTACAGGGATTCCCTTGTGGAGACCCAGTACTTC	CSARDCYRDSLVETQYF
TRBV7-8	NA	TRBJ2-6	NA	TGTGCCAGCAGCAAGATCTCTGGGGCCAACGTCCTGACTTTC	CASSKISGANVLTF
TRBV5-5	NA	TRBJ1-5	NA	TGTGCCAGCAGCTTGGGGGCAGGGAATCAGCCCCAGCATTTT	CASSLGAGNQPQHF
TRBV7-9	many	TRBJ1-1	NA	TGTGCCAGCAAGAAGGGGCGGGAGACCTTCTTT	CASKKGRETFF
TRBV7-2	few	TRBJ2-5	NA	TGTGCCAGCAGCCCCCGGGACTTCGGAGAGACCCAGTACTTC	CASSPRDFGETQYF
TRBV5-1	NA	TRBJ2-3	NA	TGCGCCAGCAGCCCGGCGGCGGGAAGCACAGATACGCAGTATTTT	CASSPAAGSTDTQYF
TRBV12-3/TRBV12-4	NA	TRBJ1-1	NA	TGTGCCAGCAGTTTAGCGGTCACTGAAGCTTTCTTT	CASSLAVTEAFF
TRBV20-1	NA	TRBJ1-1	TRBD1	TGCAGTGCCAGCGTTCCGGGACAGGTAATTCGGGCTGAAGCCTTCTTT	CSASVPGQVIRAEAFF
TRBV18	NA	TRBJ2-3	NA	TGTGCCAGCTCACGGGACACCGGTAGTGCAGATACGCAGTATTTT	CASSRDTGSADTQYF
TRBV7-3	few	TRBJ2-3	TRBD1	TGTGCCAGCAGCCTGGGGACAGTAACTAGCACAGATACGCAGTATTTT	CASSLGTVTSTDTQYF
TRBV4-2	NA	TRBJ2-5	TRBD2	TGTGCCAGCGCGCCGGCGGGAGTCGAAGAGGCCCAGTACTTC	CASAPAGVEEAQYF
TRBV6-5	NA	TRBJ1-4	NA	TGTGCCAGCAGGAATGAAAAACTGTTTTTT	CASRNEKLFF
TRBV7-3	many	TRBJ2-5	NA	TGTGCCAGCAGCCGGAAGCGGGAAGAGACCCAGTACTTC	CASSRKREETQYF
TRBV19	NA	TRBJ2-7	TRBD1	TGTGCCAGTAGTCAGACAGGGGCATCGGTCGAGCAGTACTTC	CASSQTGASVEQYF
TRBV7-2	NA	TRBJ1-4	NA	TGTGCCAGCAGCAGGGCCTCCAATGAAAAACTGTTTTTT	CASSRASNEKLFF
TRBV29-1	NA	TRBJ2-3	NA	TGCAGCGCTGAAGATGGGACAGATACGCAGTATTTT	CSAEDGTDTQYF
TRBV24-1	NA	TRBJ2-3	TRBD1	TGTGCCACCAGTGATCCAACCGGACAGGGAGGAGATACGCAGTATTTT	CATSDPTGQGGDTQYF
TRBV4-3	NA	TRBJ2-1	NA	TGCGCCAGCAGCTATAGCGACAATGAGCAGTTCTTC	CASSYSDNEQFF
TRBV7-9	many	TRBJ1-1	NA	TGTGCCAGCAGTTTAGGCCGGACTGAAGCTTTCTTT	CASSLGRTEAFF
TRBV5-5	NA	TRBJ2-7	NA	TGTGCCAGCAGCTTGTTATTGGGTCCCAAGACCTACGAGCAGTACTTC	CASSLLLGPKTYEQYF